The clone carrying this TCR beta chain has only a few counts. Antigen: not known. Germline and junction disagree at one end, which may indicate a read error. This sample was taken from a study of beta chain features in type 1 diabetes. Findings and limits, study-wide: Moderate but significant shortening of TCRB CDR3s was recorded in all four CD4+ subsets from Type 1 diabetes patients.

As every portion of the isolated RNA was reverse transcribed, the sequencing read expressed TCRB transcripts. Sequenced by immunoSEQ multiplex PCR; TCRdb stores in-frame clones only, minus some. The sample consists of 300,000 or so clones, roughly a tenth of them appearing once. CDR3 length: 14 amino acids. Germline CDR1 and CDR2: SNHLY and FYNNEI. Sequencing used central memory CD4+ T cells from blood. J is TRBJ1-4 and V is TRBV2, with 7 bases fitting TRBD1. The receptor was isolated from a man aged 30 to 39 with type 1 diabetes. In DNA, the CDR3 is TGTGCCAGCAATGAAGGAGGGGGCAGTGAAAAACTGTTTTTT. This gives the protein CASNEGGGSEKLFF.